The source of this T cell receptor beta chain is a study of OX40 agonist ivuxolimab in advanced cancers. This clone appeared once. The data were produced by immunoSEQ multiplex PCR, yet TCRdb's version contains in-frame clones alone and is incomplete. The data hold about 55,000 clones, with more than 70% observed a single time. CDR3 length: 14 amino acids. Germline values: CDR1 MNHEY, CDR2 SVGAGI. Trimming removed 6 bases from V and 2 bases from J; junction bases left unmatched: 6. Source: CD4+ or CD8+ T cells sorted from blood, taken in a trial of the OX40 agonist ivuxolimab. J is TRBJ2-7 and V is TRBV6-5; TRBD2 matches at 8 bases. This clonotype originated in an adult with an advanced solid tumor such as melanoma, head and neck, liver or kidney cancer. The CDR3 DNA sequence: TGTGCCAGCAGAGAAGCGGGAGTCCCCTACGAGCAGTACTTC. Encoded protein: CASREAGVPYEQYF.